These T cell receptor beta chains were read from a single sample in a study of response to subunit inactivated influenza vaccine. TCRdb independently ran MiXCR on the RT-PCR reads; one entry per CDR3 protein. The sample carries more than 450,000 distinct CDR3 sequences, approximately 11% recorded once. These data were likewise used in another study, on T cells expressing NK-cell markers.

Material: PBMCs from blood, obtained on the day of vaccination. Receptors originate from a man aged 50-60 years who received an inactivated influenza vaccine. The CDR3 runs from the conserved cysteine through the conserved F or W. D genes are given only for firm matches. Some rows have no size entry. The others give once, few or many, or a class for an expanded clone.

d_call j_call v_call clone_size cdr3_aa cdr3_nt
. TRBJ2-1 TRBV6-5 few CASSYSIGGPYNEQFF TGTGCCAGCAGTTACTCGATTGGGGGGCCCTACAATGAGCAGTTCTTC
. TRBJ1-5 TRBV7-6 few CASSADIGNQPQHF TGTGCCAGCAGCGCGGACATCGGCAATCAGCCCCAGCATTTT
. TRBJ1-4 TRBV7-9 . CASSLLGGREKLFF TGTGCCAGCAGCTTACTCGGGGGGCGTGAAAAACTGTTTTTT
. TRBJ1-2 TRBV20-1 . CSASEGLSNYGYTF TGCAGTGCTAGCGAGGGACTCTCTAACTATGGCTACACCTTC
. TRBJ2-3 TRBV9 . CTSSVVETSSTDTQYF TGTACCAGCAGCGTAGTTGAGACATCTAGCACAGATACGCAGTATTTT
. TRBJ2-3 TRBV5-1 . CASSPGRKGLTDTQYF TGCGCCAGCAGCCCGGGACGTAAGGGCCTCACAGATACGCAGTATTTT
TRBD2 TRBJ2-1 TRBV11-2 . CASSLVSGGAGSYNEQFF TGTGCCAGCAGCTTAGTTAGCGGGGGGGCGGGTTCCTACAATGAGCAGTTCTTC
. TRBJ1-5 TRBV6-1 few CASRPGTADQPQHF TGTGCCAGCAGACCCGGGACCGCCGACCAGCCCCAGCATTTT
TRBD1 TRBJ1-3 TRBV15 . CATSRDRGRGNTIYF TGTGCCACCAGCAGAGACAGGGGGCGAGGAAACACCATATATTTT
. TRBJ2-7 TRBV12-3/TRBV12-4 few CASSFERGSYEQYF TGTGCCAGCAGTTTTGAGCGTGGCTCCTACGAGCAGTACTTC
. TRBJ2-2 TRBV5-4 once CASSLAGFTGELFF TGTGCCAGCAGCTTGGCAGGATTCACCGGGGAGCTGTTTTTT
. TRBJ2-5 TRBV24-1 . CATSPGGSETQYF TGTGCCACCAGTCCCGGCGGTTCAGAGACCCAGTACTTC
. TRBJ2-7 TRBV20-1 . CSARDRSGIYEQYF TGCAGTGCTAGAGACCGTAGCGGAATTTACGAGCAGTACTTC
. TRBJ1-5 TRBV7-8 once CASSLHGTLADQPQHF TGTGCCAGCAGCTTACACGGGACTTTAGCGGATCAGCCCCAGCATTTT
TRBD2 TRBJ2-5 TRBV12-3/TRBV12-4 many CASSLTSGRMTQYF TGTGCCAGCAGTTTGACTAGCGGGAGAATGACCCAGTACTTC
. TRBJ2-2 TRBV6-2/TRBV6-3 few CASSWWNTGELFF TGTGCCAGCAGTTGGTGGAACACCGGGGAGCTGTTTTTT
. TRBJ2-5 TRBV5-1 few CASSLVSSQETQYF TGCGCCAGCAGCTTGGTGTCTAGTCAAGAGACCCAGTACTTC
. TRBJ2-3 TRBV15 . CATSRGSSRENRVSTDTQYF TGTGCCACCAGCAGAGGGTCTAGTCGGGAGAACAGAGTGAGCACAGATACGCAGTATTTT
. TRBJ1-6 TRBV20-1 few CSASQGTRWNSPLHF TGCAGTGCTAGTCAAGGGACCAGGTGGAATTCACCCCTCCACTTT
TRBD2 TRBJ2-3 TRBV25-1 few CASSAAAGVGPDTQYF TGTGCCAGCAGTGCAGCCGCGGGAGTCGGGCCAGATACGCAGTATTTT
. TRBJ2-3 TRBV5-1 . CASSFAFTKSSTDTQYF TGCGCCAGCAGCTTCGCCTTCACAAAATCTAGCACAGATACGCAGTATTTT
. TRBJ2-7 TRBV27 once CASSLKDPRVRAYEQYF TGTGCCAGCAGTTTAAAGGACCCCCGGGTCCGGGCCTACGAGCAGTACTTC
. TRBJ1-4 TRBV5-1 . CASSLAGVGKLFF TGCGCCAGCAGCTTGGCGGGGGTCGGAAAACTGTTTTTT
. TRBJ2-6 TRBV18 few CASSPRGIGSGANVLTF TGTGCCAGCTCACCACGCGGCATCGGGTCCGGGGCCAACGTCCTGACTTTC
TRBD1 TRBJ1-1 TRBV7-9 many CASNWDSVNTEAFF TGTGCCAGCAACTGGGACAGTGTGAACACTGAAGCTTTCTTT
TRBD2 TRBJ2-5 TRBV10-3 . CAISTSGSSETQYF TGTGCCATCTCAACTAGCGGGAGTTCAGAGACCCAGTACTTC
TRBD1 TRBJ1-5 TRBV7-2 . CASSPQGTGANQPQHF TGTGCCAGCAGCCCCCAGGGGACAGGGGCTAATCAGCCCCAGCATTTT
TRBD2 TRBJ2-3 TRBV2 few CASIGLAAGGTQYF TGTGCCAGCATAGGACTAGCGGCAGGAGGTACGCAGTATTTT
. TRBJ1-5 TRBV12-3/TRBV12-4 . CASSRAPVGQPQHF TGTGCCAGCAGCCGGGCCCCAGTTGGACAGCCCCAGCATTTT
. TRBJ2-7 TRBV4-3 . CASSQDEGGPGYEQYF TGCGCCAGCAGCCAAGATGAGGGGGGGCCTGGTTACGAGCAGTACTTC
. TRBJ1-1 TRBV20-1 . CSAPSAGTEAFF TGCAGTGCCCCCTCAGCGGGCACTGAAGCTTTCTTT
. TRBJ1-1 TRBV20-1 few CSARVGRMNTEAFF TGCAGTGCTAGAGTGGGACGGATGAACACTGAAGCTTTCTTT
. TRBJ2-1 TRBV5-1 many CASSLRARGNEQFF TGCGCCAGCAGCTTGAGGGCTCGGGGGAATGAGCAGTTCTTC
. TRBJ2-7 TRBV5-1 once CASSLASGPEQYF TGCGCCAGCAGCTTGGCCTCAGGGCCCGAGCAGTACTTC
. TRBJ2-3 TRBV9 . CASSLGGGSIDTQYF TGTGCCAGCAGCCTTGGGGGCGGGAGCATAGATACGCAGTATTTT
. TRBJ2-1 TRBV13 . CASSLITPEQFF TGTGCCAGCAGCCTGATCACCCCCGAGCAGTTCTTC
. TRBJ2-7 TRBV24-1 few CATSEDGRGQQYF TGTGCCACCAGTGAAGATGGCCGCGGCCAGCAGTACTTC
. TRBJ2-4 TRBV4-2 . CASSPVGRTTKNIQYF TGTGCCAGCAGCCCCGTGGGGAGGACGACCAAAAACATTCAGTACTTC
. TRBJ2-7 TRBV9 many CASSVLAVGTAAEQYF TGTGCCAGCAGCGTATTAGCGGTCGGGACGGCGGCCGAGCAGTACTTC
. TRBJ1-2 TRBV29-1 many CSAAGTVYGYTF TGCAGCGCTGCCGGGACGGTCTATGGCTACACCTTC
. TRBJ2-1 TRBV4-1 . CASSQDRTPSNEQFF TGCGCCAGCAGCCAAGATAGGACCCCTTCTAATGAGCAGTTCTTC
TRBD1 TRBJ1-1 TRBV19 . CASKKDRDTEAFF TGTGCCAGCAAAAAAGACAGGGACACTGAAGCTTTCTTT
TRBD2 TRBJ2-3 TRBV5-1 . CASSGTSGWGTDTQYF TGCGCCAGCAGCGGGACTAGCGGATGGGGCACAGATACGCAGTATTTT
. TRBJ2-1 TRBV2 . CASWGSSYNEQFF TGTGCCTCCTGGGGCAGCTCCTACAATGAGCAGTTCTTC
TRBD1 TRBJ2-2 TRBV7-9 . CASSWDRSTGELFF TGTGCCAGCAGCTGGGACAGGTCAACCGGGGAGCTGTTTTTT
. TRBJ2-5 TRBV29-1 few CSVVEGRETQYF TGCAGCGTTGTTGAGGGAAGAGAGACCCAGTACTTC
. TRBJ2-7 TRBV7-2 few CASSRDRFSYEQYF TGTGCCAGCAGCCGAGACAGGTTCTCCTACGAGCAGTACTTC
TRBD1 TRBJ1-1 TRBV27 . CASSLQGAGSEAFF TGTGCCAGCAGTTTACAGGGGGCAGGATCTGAAGCTTTCTTT
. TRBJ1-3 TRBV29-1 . CSVGTSGNTIYF TGCAGCGTTGGAACCTCTGGAAACACCATATATTTT